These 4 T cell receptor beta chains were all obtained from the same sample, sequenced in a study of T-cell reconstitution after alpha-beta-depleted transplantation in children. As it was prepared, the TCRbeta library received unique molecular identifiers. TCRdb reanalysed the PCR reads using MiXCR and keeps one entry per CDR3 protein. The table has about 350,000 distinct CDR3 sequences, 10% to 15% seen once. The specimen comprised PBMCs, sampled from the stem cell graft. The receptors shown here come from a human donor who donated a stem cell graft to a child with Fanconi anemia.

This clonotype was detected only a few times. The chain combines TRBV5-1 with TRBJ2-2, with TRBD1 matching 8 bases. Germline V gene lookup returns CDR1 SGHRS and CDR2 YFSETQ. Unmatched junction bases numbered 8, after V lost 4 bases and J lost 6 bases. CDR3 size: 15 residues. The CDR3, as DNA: TGCGCCAGCAGCACCGGACAGGGATGGGCCGGGGAGCTGTTTTTT. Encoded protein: CASSTGQGWAGELFF.

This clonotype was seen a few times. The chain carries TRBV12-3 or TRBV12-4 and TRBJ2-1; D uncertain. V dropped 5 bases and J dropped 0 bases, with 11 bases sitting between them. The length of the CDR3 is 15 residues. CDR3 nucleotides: TGTGCCAGCAGTACCGCGGATAGCTCCTACAATGAGCAGTTCTTC. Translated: CASSTADSSYNEQFF.

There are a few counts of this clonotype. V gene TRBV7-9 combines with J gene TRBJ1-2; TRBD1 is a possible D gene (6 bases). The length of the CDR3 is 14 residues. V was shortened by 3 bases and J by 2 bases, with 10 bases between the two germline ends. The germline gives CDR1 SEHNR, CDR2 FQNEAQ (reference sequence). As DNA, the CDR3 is TGTGCCAGCAGCTTCTCTACAGGGAACTATGGCTACACCTTC. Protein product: CASSFSTGNYGYTF.

CDR3: CASSFRVGGARTDTQYF. The CDR3 coding sequence is TGTGCCAGCAGCTTCCGTGTGGGGGGTGCCCGCACAGATACGCAGTATTTT. The chain uses TRBV11-2 and TRBJ2-3; D may be TRBD2 (6 bases). CDR1 SGHAT and CDR2 FQNNGV come from the germline V gene. The CDR3 loop spans 17 amino acids. Trimming removed 3 bases at V and 1 base at J, with 17 bases between.